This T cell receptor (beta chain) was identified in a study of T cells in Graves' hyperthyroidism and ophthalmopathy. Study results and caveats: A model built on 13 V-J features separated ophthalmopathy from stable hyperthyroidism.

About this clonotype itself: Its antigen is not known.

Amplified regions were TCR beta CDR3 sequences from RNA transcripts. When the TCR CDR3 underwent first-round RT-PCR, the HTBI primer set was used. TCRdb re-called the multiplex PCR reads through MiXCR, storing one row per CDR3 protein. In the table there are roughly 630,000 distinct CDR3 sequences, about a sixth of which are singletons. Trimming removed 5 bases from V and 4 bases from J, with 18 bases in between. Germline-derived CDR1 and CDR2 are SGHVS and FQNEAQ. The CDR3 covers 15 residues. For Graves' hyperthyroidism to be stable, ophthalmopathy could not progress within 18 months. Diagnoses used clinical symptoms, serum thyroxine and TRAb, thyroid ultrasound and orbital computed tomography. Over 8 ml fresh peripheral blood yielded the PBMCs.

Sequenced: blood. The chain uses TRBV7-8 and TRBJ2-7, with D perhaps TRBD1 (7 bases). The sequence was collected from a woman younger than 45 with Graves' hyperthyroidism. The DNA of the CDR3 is TGTGCCAGCAGCGCCCGGGGGCAGGGGGGTTACGAGCAGTACTTC. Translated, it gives CASSARGQGGYEQYF.